This T cell receptor (beta chain) emerged from a study of OX40 agonist ivuxolimab in advanced cancers. TCRdb keeps only in-frame clones here, not all; method: immunoSEQ multiplex PCR. This sample yields over 35,000 clones, of which 80% are seen a single time; less than 5% belongs to the top ten. The V and J ends lost 2 bases and 5 bases respectively, with 7 bases between them. The CDR3 covers 13 residues. Germline values: CDR1 ENHRY, CDR2 SYGVKD. This clone has ten or more counts. Sequencing was performed on CD4+ or CD8+ T cells sorted from blood, taken in a trial of the OX40 agonist ivuxolimab. V is TRBV10-3 and J is TRBJ1-5, with D uncertain. The receptor comes from an adult with an advanced solid tumor such as melanoma, head and neck, liver or kidney cancer. The CDR3 loop reads CAISENTDQPQHF. CDR3 nucleotides: TGTGCCATCAGTGAGAACACTGATCAGCCCCAGCATTTT.